This T cell receptor beta chain stems from a study of blood T cell repertoires in COVID-19. Seattle participants joined during active infection and were tracked over time. The CDR3 extends over 15 amino acids. The V gene end was trimmed by 0 bases and the J gene end by 6 bases; junction bases not matched to a gene: 4. The germline V gene encodes CDR1 SGHNT and CDR2 YYREEE (reference sequence). In the source study's methods: It was from reference gene primer amplification that nucleated cell counts were estimated. TCRdb keeps only in-frame clones here, not all; method: immunoSEQ multiplex PCR. The DNA gave D and trimming, while V, J and clone size come from that table. The data contain about 170,000 clones, 84% of them seen just once; the ten biggest clones take up around 13%.

What was sequenced was peripheral blood. This clonotype originated in a woman in her seventies with COVID-19, enrolled during active disease. The chain recombines TRBV5-4 with TRBJ2-3; TRBD2 matches 10 bases. CDR3 loop: CASSLVAGGPDTQYF. The CDR3 DNA is TGTGCCAGCAGCTTGGTAGCGGGAGGCCCTGATACGCAGTATTTT.